The 22 T cell receptor beta chains below were found in one sample sequenced in a study of cytomegalovirus exposure and HLA in healthy donors. The PCR made use of 60 Vbeta and 13 Jbeta primers. Measured with immunoSEQ multiplex PCR; TCRdb has only the in-frame clones, and not every one. The profile covers about 98,000 clones, with around 75% appearing a single time and approximately 11% taken by the ten largest. The sequencing sample was made of PBMCs. Every receptor here comes from a man younger than 35 in good health and CMV-seropositive.

This chain uses TRBV5-4 with TRBJ2-7, with a weak D call TRBD2 (6 bases). Germline V gene data show CDR1 as SGHNT and CDR2 as YYREEE (reference sequence). This CDR3 has 14 amino acids. The V gene lost 5 bases and the J gene lost 0 bases, with 12 bases spanning the gap. The CDR3 loop is CASSPVGGSYEQYF. As DNA, the CDR3 is TGTGCCAGCAGTCCGGTCGGGGGCTCCTACGAGCAGTACTTC.

The chain recombines TRBV28 with TRBJ1-4; the match to TRBD1 covers 8 bases. V lost 5 bases, J lost 8 bases, and 7 bases stayed unmatched. This CDR3 region has 14 residues. Germline CDR1 reads MDHEN; CDR2 reads SYDVKM. This chain's CDR3 is CASSQTGDREKLFF. In DNA form, the CDR3 reads TGTGCCAGCAGTCAGACAGGGGATCGGGAAAAACTGTTTTTT.

This clone has a single count. The V gene is TRBV9, the J gene TRBJ1-1, with 7 bases matching TRBD1. The trim removed 0 bases at V and 0 bases at J, leaving 2 bases unmatched. In germline, CDR1 is SGDLS, CDR2 YYNGEE. CDR3 length: 15 residues. In nucleotides, the CDR3 is TGTGCCAGCAGCGTAGTGGACAGGATGAACACTGAAGCTTTCTTT. It translates to CASSVVDRMNTEAFF. The full variable domain, completed using reference TRBV9 and TRBJ1-1, is DSGVTQTPKHLITATGQRVTLRCSPRSGDLSVYWYQQSLDQGLQFLIQYYNGEERAKGNILERFSAQQFPDLHSELNLSSLELGDSALYFCASSVVDRMNTEAFFGQGTRLTVV.

The chain joins TRBV28 to TRBJ2-1, with 14 nucleotides matching TRBD2. After removal of 7 bases from V and 9 bases from J, the junction contained 11 bases not matched to a gene. The CDR3 consists of 16 residues. Germline V gene lookup returns CDR1 MDHEN and CDR2 SYDVKM. CDR3: CASTLTSGGAFGEQFF. DNA of the CDR3: TGTGCCAGCACCCTGACTAGCGGGGGGGCCTTCGGTGAGCAGTTCTTC.

This CDR3 is CSVGLGHKPSSYNEQFF. The DNA for the CDR3 is TGCAGCGTGGGTCTCGGTCACAAACCTAGCTCCTACAATGAGCAGTTCTTC. J is TRBJ2-1 and V is TRBV29-1, with D hard to call. V was pared by 6 bases and J by 0 bases, with 21 bases between. CDR1 is SQVTM, CDR2 ANQGSEA, per germline. The CDR3 has 17 amino acids.

This rearrangement joins TRBV2 to TRBJ1-5; 9 bases match TRBD1. CDR1 SNHLY and CDR2 FYNNEI come from the germline V gene. This CDR3 region has 15 residues. V shed 6 bases and J 6 bases; nucleotides not matched to a gene: 9. CDR3 DNA: TGTGCCAGCAGAGGTGACAGGGGGGAGGCTCAGCCCCAGCATTTT. This codes for CASRGDRGEAQPQHF.

This sequence joins TRBV4-1 and TRBJ2-5, with TRBD1 matching 7 bases. J lost 5 bases, V lost 2 bases, and 8 bases had no gene match. Germline V lookup: CDR1 MGHRA, CDR2 YSYEKL. The CDR3 loop spans 15 amino acids. The CDR3 is CASSQKFDREETQYF. As DNA, the CDR3 is TGCGCCAGCAGCCAAAAATTCGACAGGGAGGAGACCCAGTACTTC.

The J gene is TRBJ2-1, the V gene TRBV25-1; tentative D call: TRBD1 (6 bases). Trimming stripped 1 base from V and 11 bases from J, with 18 bases between. There are 15 residues in the CDR3. CDR1 and CDR2 (germline): MGHDK, SYGVNS. The DNA for the CDR3 is TGTGCCAGCAGTGAATCCCTCGATACCGGGACAAAGCAGTTCTTC. Its protein product is CASSESLDTGTKQFF.

V and J are TRBV19 and TRBJ2-5, with 14 bases aligning to TRBD2. The V gene end was trimmed by 8 bases and the J gene end by 5 bases; junction bases not matched to a gene: 1. Per germline, CDR1 LNHDA and CDR2 SQIVND (reference sequence). The CDR3 sequence is 13 residues long. This CDR3 is CASGTSGGETQYF. The CDR3 coding sequence is TGTGCCAGTGGGACTAGCGGGGGTGAGACCCAGTACTTC. Together with reference TRBV19 and TRBJ2-5, the CDR3 gives the full variable domain: DGGITQSPKYLFRKEGQNVTLSCEQNLNHDAMYWYRQDPGQGLRLIYYSQIVNDFQKGDIAEGYSVSREKKESFPLTVTSAQKNPTAFYLCASGTSGGETQYFGPGTRLLVL.

This clone was found a few times. The chain couples TRBV28 to TRBJ2-3, with D possibly matching TRBD1 (5 bases). Germline loops: CDR1 MDHEN, CDR2 SYDVKM. Trimming took off 5 bases at V and 2 bases at J, with 17 bases between the two ends. This CDR3 comprises 16 residues. CDR3 coding DNA: TGTGCCAGCAGTGGGATCGACAGCCCGTTCACAGATACGCAGTATTTT. Translating it yields CASSGIDSPFTDTQYF.

The chain links TRBV20-1 to TRBJ2-7, with D perhaps matching TRBD1 (5 bases). CDR3 length: 11 residues. Between the trimmed V and J ends, which lost 3 bases and 5 bases, there was a span of 8 bases. The germline V gene encodes CDR1 DFQATT and CDR2 SNEGSKA (reference sequence). The CDR3, as DNA: TGCAGTGCTAGCAGGGCCCACGAGCAGTACTTC. This gives the protein CSASRAHEQYF.

In DNA, the CDR3 is TGTGCCACCAGCGGGACTAGCGGGGCGAGCACGGCTCAAGAGACCCAGTACTTC. It specifies CATSGTSGASTAQETQYF. The chain links TRBV15 to TRBJ2-5, with 13 nucleotides matching TRBD2. The V gene's germline CDR1 is LNHNV and CDR2 YYDKDF (reference sequence). After removal of 5 bases from V and 2 bases from J, the junction contained 11 bases not matched to a gene. The CDR3 loop spans 18 amino acids.

This clone was detected once. The chain links TRBV6-1 to TRBJ2-3, with D unresolved. The CDR3 is 13 amino acids. The germline gives CDR1 MNHNS, CDR2 SASEGT. Trimming left V 0 bases short and J 11 bases short, with 12 bases between. Here the CDR3 reads CASSEAPYSGQYF. CDR3 bases: TGTGCCAGCAGTGAAGCGCCGTACTCGGGGCAGTATTTT.

This chain links TRBV9 with TRBJ2-3; a possible D gene is TRBD1 (5 bases). V dropped 3 bases and J dropped 7 bases, with 6 bases sitting between them. The CDR3 has 11 residues. Per germline, CDR1 SGDLS and CDR2 YYNGEE. CDR3 region: CASSEGYTQYF. CDR3 bases: TGTGCCAGCAGCGAGGGGTATACGCAGTATTTT.

The V call is TRBV5-5, the J call TRBJ2-7, with 7 bases fitting TRBD1. After removal of 2 bases from V and 7 bases from J, the junction contained 6 bases not matched to a gene. The CDR3 has 13 amino acids. CDR1 is SGHKS and CDR2 is YYEKEE in the germline V gene (reference sequence). CDR3 in DNA: TGTGCCAGCAGCTTCGGGACAGCTGGTGAGCAGTACTTC. Its translation is CASSFGTAGEQYF.

The V and J genes are TRBV27 and TRBJ1-2; 7 bases are a match to TRBD1. The CDR3 is made up of 17 amino acids. V was pared by 0 bases and J by 4 bases, with 11 bases of the junction left unmatched. Germline CDR1 MNHEY, CDR2 SMNVEV (reference sequence). For the CDR3, the DNA is TGTGCCAGCAGTTTATCGATGTATGAGGGGGCGAGCTATGGCTACACCTTC. Translated: CASSLSMYEGASYGYTF.

The chain links TRBV7-8 to TRBJ1-5; D is uncertain. Germline CDR1 reads SGHVS; CDR2 reads FQNEAQ. The CDR3 loop spans 15 amino acids. V lost 5 bases and J lost 8, with 19 bases in between. The chain's CDR3 is CASSPISLKAEPQHF. The CDR3 nucleotides read TGTGCCAGCAGCCCAATCTCTTTGAAAGCGGAGCCCCAGCATTTT.

The V and J genes are TRBV30 and TRBJ2-5; D may be TRBD2 (5 bases). The CDR3 runs 13 residues. The V gene lost 1 base and the J gene lost 3 bases, with 9 bases spanning the gap. The germline CDR1 and CDR2 sequences are GTSNPN and SVGIG (reference sequence). The CDR3 loop reads CAWSDSGKETQYF. CDR3 coding DNA: TGTGCCTGGAGTGACTCGGGGAAAGAGACCCAGTACTTC.

V and J are TRBV19 and TRBJ1-2; 9 positions match TRBD1. The germline CDR1 and CDR2 sequences are LNHDA and SQIVND (reference sequence). The length of the CDR3 is 13 residues. V was pared by 10 bases and J by 3 bases, with 6 bases of the junction left unmatched. CDR3 amino acids: CATSDRGDYGYTF. The CDR3 DNA is TGTGCCACCTCGGACAGGGGTGACTATGGCTACACCTTC.

The rearrangement uses TRBV29-1 and TRBJ1-1; no firm D call. Trimming left V 5 bases short and J 4 bases short, with 17 bases between. Germline assignment: CDR1 SQVTM and CDR2 ANQGSEA. The CDR3 totals 14 residues. The DNA of the CDR3 is TGCAGCGTTCGGCGGGCAGGCCGGGTCACTGAAGCTTTCTTT. This sequence encodes CSVRRAGRVTEAFF.

This sequence joins TRBV7-2 and TRBJ2-4; D is perhaps TRBD1 (5 bases). This CDR3 comprises 16 residues. CDR1 SGHTA and CDR2 FQGNSA come from the germline V gene. Trimming left V 5 bases short and J 0 bases short, with 14 bases between. The CDR3 region has the DNA TGTGCCAGCAGCGGAGACAGACTTTTAGCCAAAAACATTCAGTACTTC. Translating it yields CASSGDRLLAKNIQYF.

The rearrangement links TRBV27 to TRBJ1-1; D remains unclear. Trimming left V 2 bases short and J 6 bases short, with 16 bases between. Germline V CDR1 and CDR2: MNHEY, SMNVEV (reference sequence). The CDR3 has 15 amino acids. Here the CDR3 reads CASSLVGDYYAEAFF. The DNA of the CDR3 is TGTGCCAGCAGTTTAGTAGGAGACTATTACGCTGAAGCTTTCTTT.